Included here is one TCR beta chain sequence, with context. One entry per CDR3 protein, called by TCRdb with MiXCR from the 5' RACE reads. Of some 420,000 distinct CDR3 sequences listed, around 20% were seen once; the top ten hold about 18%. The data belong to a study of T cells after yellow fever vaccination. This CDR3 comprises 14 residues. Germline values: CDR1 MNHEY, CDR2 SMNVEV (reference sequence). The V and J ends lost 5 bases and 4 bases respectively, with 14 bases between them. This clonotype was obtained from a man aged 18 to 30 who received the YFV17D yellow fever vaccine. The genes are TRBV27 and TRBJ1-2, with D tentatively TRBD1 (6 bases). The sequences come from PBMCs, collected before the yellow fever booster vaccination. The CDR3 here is CASSTQGRVYGYTF. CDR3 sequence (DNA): TGTGCCAGCAGTACCCAGGGGAGGGTCTATGGCTACACCTTC.